This TCR beta chain was retrieved from a study of early T cells in non-severe SARS-CoV-2 infection. Overall study findings and caveats: Comparison of clonotypes with VDJdb favored anti-spike CD8 responses while missing private and CD4 specificities.

This clonotype was seen many times. Its antigen is undetermined. Unique molecular identifiers tagged individual cDNA molecules. TCRdb reprocessed the 5' RACE reads with MiXCR, giving one entry per CDR3 protein. The data contain tens of thousands of distinct CDR3 sequences, 5% to 7% of them seen just once; the ten biggest clones take up about 7.5%. Input material: whole blood. The receptor's source is an adult who was a healthcare worker with PCR-confirmed SARS-CoV-2 infection or an uninfected control (not recorded which).

This CDR3 is CSARESLAGEQFF. DNA for the CDR3: TGCAGTGCTAGAGAAAGCCTCGCCGGGGAGCAGTTCTTC. This chain uses TRBV20-1 with TRBJ2-1, with D unclear. Germline CDR1 DFQATT, CDR2 SNEGSKA (reference sequence). The ends were cut back, 0 bases at V and 10 bases at J, with 13 bases in the middle. The CDR3 spans 13 residues.